Described below is a single TCR beta chain sequence and its context. It was with 60 Vbeta and 13 Jbeta primers that the PCR ran. Profiled with immunoSEQ multiplex PCR; TCRdb holds only in-frame clones, not every one. The sample records some 71,000 clones, roughly 64% being singletons. These data originate in a study of cytomegalovirus exposure and HLA in healthy donors. Germline V gene lookup returns CDR1 SGHTA and CDR2 FQGTGA. V shed 1 base, J shed 4 bases, and the junction held 12 bases outside the gene matches. The CDR3 runs 17 residues. The sequence came from a man aged 40-55 years in good health and CMV-seropositive. Input material: PBMCs. V gene TRBV7-3 combines with J gene TRBJ2-5; 7 bases are a match to TRBD1. Here the CDR3 reads CASSLIGTGDAGETQYF. CDR3 nucleotides: TGTGCCAGCAGCTTAATTGGAACAGGGGATGCAGGAGAGACCCAGTACTTC.